Sequencing of this TCR beta chain was carried out in a study of blood T cell repertoires in COVID-19. For the study at large: Material from acute and convalescent COVID-19 was sourced from the United States, Italy and Spain. T cells, B-cell-depleted T cells, or PBMCs supplied cDNA or gDNA.

The ends lost 0 bases at V and 0 bases at J; junction bases unmatched: 4. CDR1 SGHTA and CDR2 FQGNSA come from the germline V gene. The length of the CDR3 is 18 residues. Original analysis: Reference gene primer amplification gave estimated nucleated cell counts. Clones were sequenced by immunoSEQ multiplex PCR, and TCRdb holds only the in-frame ones, with some missing. V, J and clone size are those of that table, while D and trimming were read from the DNA. Among approximately 670,000 clones listed, about 90% were seen once. The receptor's source is a woman younger than 35 with acute or convalescent COVID-19. The gene calls are TRBV7-2 and TRBJ2-5, with 13 bases identical to TRBD2. The sequencing sample was made of peripheral blood. CDR3 nucleotides: TGTGCCAGCAGCTTAGCGACTAGCGGGGGGCCTAACCAAGAGACCCAGTACTTC. This translates into CASSLATSGGPNQETQYF.